This passage covers 21 T cell receptor beta chains from one sample sequenced in a study of T cell responses to AZD1222 COVID-19 vaccine. The table came from immunoSEQ multiplex PCR; TCRdb's copy has only in-frame clones and leaves some out. The table shows about 100,000 clones, with less than 90% occurring only once. This specimen consisted of peripheral blood, obtained on day 0 of AZD1222 vaccination. All receptors come from an adult in good health.

This chain connects TRBV19 to TRBJ2-1; TRBD1 aligns across 11 bases. CDR3 length: 15 amino acids. The germline V gene has CDR1 LNHDA and CDR2 SQIVND (reference sequence). Germline trimming cut 5 bases from V and 9 bases from J; bases unmatched to any gene: 9. The CDR3 DNA follows: TGTGCCAGTAGTCCCGGGACAGGGGGGTGGGGTGAGCAGTTCTTC. This encodes CASSPGTGGWGEQFF.

This chain links TRBV19 with TRBJ1-5; perhaps TRBD1 as D (5 bases). Germline V gives CDR1 LNHDA, CDR2 SQIVND (reference sequence). This CDR3 is built from 12 residues. Trimming removed 10 bases from V and 7 bases from J, with 14 bases in between. The DNA for the CDR3 is TGTGCCACCCAGGGATTCCAACAGCCCCAGCATTTT. It codes for CATQGFQQPQHF.

The chain is built from TRBV5-1 and TRBJ1-1; 9 positions match TRBD1. Germline V gene data show CDR1 as SGHRS and CDR2 as YFSETQ. There are 15 residues in the CDR3. The ends lost 6 bases at V and 3 bases at J; junction bases unmatched: 9. CDR3 sequence: CASIQGAFGDTEAFF. CDR3 coding DNA: TGCGCCAGCATACAGGGGGCGTTTGGCGACACTGAAGCTTTCTTT.

There are a few counts of this clone. The chain is built from TRBV11-2 and TRBJ2-7, with 8 bases that match TRBD1. V lost 6 bases and J lost 0; bases outside the gene matches: 13. The CDR3 is 17 amino acids. From germline, CDR1 is SGHAT and CDR2 FQNNGV. CDR3 in amino acids: CASSPLNRGKSSYEQYF. The CDR3 nucleotides read TGTGCCAGCAGTCCGTTGAACAGGGGGAAAAGCTCCTACGAGCAGTACTTC.

V and J are TRBV5-1 and TRBJ2-7; 8 bases align to TRBD1. Germline V gene data show CDR1 as SGHRS and CDR2 as YFSETQ. This CDR3 has 16 amino acids. With V trimmed by 0 bases and J by 0 bases, 5 bases remained unmatched. The CDR3 region has the DNA TGCGCCAGCAGCTTGGTATCAGGGGGCAGCTCCTACGAGCAGTACTTC. It is translated as CASSLVSGGSSYEQYF.

J is TRBJ1-2 and V is TRBV28; 7 bases are shared with TRBD1. In germline, CDR1 is MDHEN, CDR2 SYDVKM. The CDR3 is 13 amino acids. V shed 8 bases and J 4 bases; nucleotides not matched to a gene: 7. The CDR3 coding sequence is TGTGCCAGCGCCCAGGGGGTGGGCTATGGCTACACCTTC. It is translated as CASAQGVGYGYTF.

The V and J genes are TRBV12-5 and TRBJ2-5; D ambiguous. V lost 5 bases, J lost 5 bases, and 15 bases lay in between. This CDR3 has 14 residues. Germline values: CDR1 LGHNT, CDR2 FRNRAP. CDR3 sequence reads: CASGPPSIRETQYF. The CDR3 DNA is TGTGCTAGTGGTCCGCCTTCAATCAGGGAGACCCAGTACTTC.

J is TRBJ2-7 and V is TRBV2; D perhaps matches TRBD1 (6 bases). CDR1 and CDR2 from the germline V gene are SNHLY and FYNNEI. The V and J ends lost 8 bases and 4 bases respectively, with 15 bases between them. This CDR3 contains 13 residues. DNA for the CDR3: TGTGCCAGCTCCGTTAACCAGGGGTACGAGCAGTACTTC. Translated, it gives CASSVNQGYEQYF.

V usage is TRBV12-5 and J usage is TRBJ1-5; D is uncertain. Germline lookup yields CDR1 LGHNT and CDR2 FRNRAP. The V gene lost 1 base and the J gene lost 5 bases, with 3 bases spanning the gap. The CDR3 is 12 residues long. The CDR3 here is CASGLGYQPQHF. The CDR3, as DNA: TGTGCTAGTGGTTTGGGGTATCAGCCCCAGCATTTT.

Only one count was recorded for this clone. This chain uses TRBV19 with TRBJ1-2, with D possibly matching TRBD1 (6 bases). CDR1 and CDR2 (germline): LNHDA, SQIVND (reference sequence). The V gene lost 3 bases and the J gene lost 4 bases, with 15 bases spanning the gap. This CDR3 has 15 amino acids. The CDR3 bases are TGTGCCAGTAGTATTAGCCTACAGGGTAGCTATGGCTACACCTTC. It is translated as CASSISLQGSYGYTF.

The chain links TRBV6-4 to TRBJ1-5, with D maybe TRBD1 (6 bases). The germline CDR1 and CDR2 sequences are MRHNA and SNTAGT. The CDR3 has 18 amino acids. V lost 0 bases, J lost 3 bases, and 18 bases lay in between. CDR3 sequence reads: CASSDSRGSRSSNQPQHF. The CDR3 nucleotides are TGTGCCAGCAGTGACTCGAGGGGGAGTCGCAGTTCCAATCAGCCCCAGCATTTT.

The V gene is TRBV5-4, the J gene TRBJ2-7; D gene ambiguous. The ends were cut back, 4 bases at V and 7 bases at J, with 15 bases in the middle. This CDR3 is 13 amino acids long. CDR1 and CDR2 from the germline V gene are SGHNT and YYREEE (reference sequence). The DNA for the CDR3 is TGTGCCAGCAGCCAACCTACTCTGGGGGAGCAGTACTTC. Residues: CASSQPTLGEQYF.

The V and J genes are TRBV10-3 and TRBJ1-1; TRBD1 aligns across 10 bases. Germline V CDR1 and CDR2: ENHRY, SYGVKD. Trimming at V came to 9 bases and at J to 4 bases, leaving 8 bases not matched to a gene. The length of the CDR3 is 14 residues. The CDR3 protein is CAIRQGAEGTEAFF. The CDR3 DNA follows: TGTGCCATTAGACAGGGGGCGGAAGGCACTGAAGCTTTCTTT.

This chain links TRBV30 with TRBJ1-3; 9 bases line up with TRBD1. This CDR3 has 14 amino acids. Germline V CDR1 and CDR2: GTSNPN, SVGIG (reference sequence). V trimming: 6 bases; J trimming: 3 bases; junction bases outside the gene matches: 6. For the CDR3, the DNA is TGTGCCTGCCTGACAGGGGGTTTTGGAAACACCATATATTTT. It encodes CACLTGGFGNTIYF.

V is TRBV15 and J is TRBJ2-7, with D maybe TRBD2 (5 bases). Germline V gene data show CDR1 as LNHNV and CDR2 as YYDKDF (reference sequence). This CDR3 has 14 amino acids. V was pared by 0 bases and J by 9 bases, with 15 bases between. The chain's CDR3 is CATSRDRGPTGQYF. DNA of the CDR3: TGTGCCACCAGCAGAGATCGAGGGCCTACGGGGCAGTACTTC.

The chain is built from TRBV20-1 and TRBJ2-7; D is unclear. Germline-derived CDR1 and CDR2 are DFQATT and SNEGSKA (reference sequence). The CDR3 totals 11 residues. With 2 bases removed from V and 3 bases from J, the gap between germline ends came to 5 bases. The CDR3 DNA reads TGCAGTGCTAGACTCAACTACGAGCAGTACTTC. Its translation is CSARLNYEQYF.

The V and J genes are TRBV30 and TRBJ2-7; 9 bases line up with TRBD2. Looked up from germline, CDR1 is GTSNPN and CDR2 is SVGIG (reference sequence). This CDR3 spans 14 amino acids. J lost 2 bases, V lost 1 base, and 3 bases had no gene match. For the CDR3, the DNA is TGTGCCTGGAGTGACGGCGGGAGGGCCTACGAGCAGTACTTC. Residues: CAWSDGGRAYEQYF.

This clone occurred once. The rearrangement joins TRBV18 to TRBJ2-2; 8 nucleotides match TRBD1. The V and J ends lost 3 bases and 3 bases, in that order; junction bases with no gene match: 3. This CDR3 is built from 15 residues. Germline V gene lookup returns CDR1 KGHSH and CDR2 LQKENI. CDR3 coding DNA: TGTGCCAGCTCACCGACAGGGGTTCACACCGGGGAGCTGTTTTTT. It encodes CASSPTGVHTGELFF.

DNA of the CDR3: TGTGCCAGCAGCGTCGGACTAGCGGGTTCCTACAATGAGCAGTTCTTC. This translates into CASSVGLAGSYNEQFF. This chain links TRBV7-9 with TRBJ2-1, with 11 bases lining up with TRBD2. The germline gives CDR1 SEHNR, CDR2 FQNEAQ (reference sequence). CDR3 length: 16 residues. Trimming cost V 5 bases and J 1 base; bases outside gene matches: 4.

This chain links TRBV29-1 with TRBJ2-1; 10 positions agree with TRBD2. Germline V gene sequence: CDR1 SQVTM, CDR2 ANQGSEA. The CDR3 extends over 15 amino acids. Trimming took 7 bases from V and 4 from J; bases not matched to a gene: 10. The DNA of the CDR3 is TGCAGCGCTGGGATAGCGGGAGGTCCTTACAATGAGCAGTTCTTC. It specifies CSAGIAGGPYNEQFF.

The chain couples TRBV5-4 to TRBJ2-7, with 13 bases aligning to TRBD2. Germline-derived CDR1 and CDR2 are SGHNT and YYREEE (reference sequence). CDR3 length: 14 residues. Unmatched junction bases numbered 9, after V lost 9 bases and J lost 6 bases. The CDR3 DNA follows: TGTGCCACTCATGGACTAGCGGGAGTGAGCGAGCAGTACTTC. This sequence encodes CATHGLAGVSEQYF.